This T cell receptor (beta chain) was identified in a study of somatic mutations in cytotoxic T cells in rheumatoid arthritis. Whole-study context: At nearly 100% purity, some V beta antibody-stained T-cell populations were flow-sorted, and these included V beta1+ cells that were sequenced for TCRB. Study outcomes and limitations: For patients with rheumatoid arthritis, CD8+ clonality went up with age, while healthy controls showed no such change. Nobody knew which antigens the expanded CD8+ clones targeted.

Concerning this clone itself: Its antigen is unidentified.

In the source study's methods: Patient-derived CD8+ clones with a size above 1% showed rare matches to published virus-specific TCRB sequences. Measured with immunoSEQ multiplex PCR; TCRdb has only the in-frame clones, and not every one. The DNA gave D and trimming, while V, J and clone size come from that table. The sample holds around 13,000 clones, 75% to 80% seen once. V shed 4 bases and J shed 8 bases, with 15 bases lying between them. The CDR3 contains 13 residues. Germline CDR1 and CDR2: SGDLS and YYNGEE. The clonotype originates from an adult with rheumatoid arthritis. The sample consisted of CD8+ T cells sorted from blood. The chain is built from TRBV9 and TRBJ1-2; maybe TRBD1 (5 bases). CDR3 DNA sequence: TGTGCCAGCAGCCCCGGGACTCGGTTGGGCTACACCTTC. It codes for CASSPGTRLGYTF.